A selection of T cell receptor beta chains follows, all from one sample in a study of blood T cell repertoires in COVID-19. TCRdb's copy holds only in-frame clones and misses some; the assay was immunoSEQ multiplex PCR. The sample consists of some 290,000 clones, roughly 83% of them appearing once. Sequenced input: peripheral blood. All receptors come from a man aged 55 to 70 who had recovered from COVID-19. Each CDR3 is given with its conserved first and last residue. D genes are given only for firm matches. Clone size, where shown, is once, few, many, or a class for clones that have expanded.

>TRBV30|TRBJ2-7|.|TRBD1
TGTGCCTGGAGGGGTAGGGCAGGGGGCTCATCTTGGAACGAGCAGTACTTC
CAWRGRAGGSSWNEQYF
>TRBV28|TRBJ2-7|many|.
TGTGCCAGCAGTCAGCAGGCGGGGAGCTGGTACGAGCAGTACTTC
CASSQQAGSWYEQYF
>TRBV7-8|TRBJ2-2|.|.
TGTGCCAGCCACCGGAGGGTGAACACCGGGGAGCTGTTTTTT
CASHRRVNTGELFF
>TRBV11-2|TRBJ2-5|.|.
TGTGCCAGCAGCTTTCTGGGCGGGATAGGGACCCAGTACTTC
CASSFLGGIGTQYF
>TRBV18|TRBJ1-1|.|TRBD1
TGTGCCAGCTGCGAACTCGGGACAGGGACTGAAGCTTTCTTT
CASCELGTGTEAFF
>TRBV5-1|TRBJ2-7|.|TRBD1
TGCGCCAGCAGCTTGATGTCCGGACAGGGGCAGGAGGAGCAGTACTTC
CASSLMSGQGQEEQYF
>TRBV21-1|TRBJ2-7|.|.
TGTGCCAGCAGCAGCAAATACGTGGACAGGGGTACCCACGAGCAGTACTTC
CASSSKYVDRGTHEQYF
>TRBV9|TRBJ1-2|.|.
TGTGCCAGCGCTCCCGGGGTTCTCTATGGCTACACCTTC
CASAPGVLYGYTF
>TRBV4-2|TRBJ2-5|.|.
TGTGCCAGCAGCCAAGATATTCCCCCGGACAGCCAAGAGACCCAGTACTTC
CASSQDIPPDSQETQYF
>TRBV11-2|TRBJ2-7|.|TRBD1
TGTGCCAGCAGCCATTCGACAGGGGGCTCCTACGAGCAGTACTTC
CASSHSTGGSYEQYF
>TRBV7-2|TRBJ1-3|.|TRBD1
TGTGCCAGCAGCTCCGGGACAGGGCATGGGGGAAACACCATATATTTT
CASSSGTGHGGNTIYF
>TRBV5-1|TRBJ1-1|.|.
TGCGCCAGCAGCTGGGGCACGACGAACACTGAAGCTTTCTTT
CASSWGTTNTEAFF
>TRBV28|TRBJ1-1|.|.
TGTGCCAGCAGTTTATTTCCCAGGGGAACCACTGAAGCTTTCTTT
CASSLFPRGTTEAFF
>TRBV13|TRBJ2-5|.|.
TGTGCCAGCAGCTTAGCGGGGGGCGAGACCCAGTACTTC
CASSLAGGETQYF
>TRBV10-1|TRBJ2-1|.|TRBD1
TGCGCCAGCAGTGAGTCCGGACAGGGACGGGAGCAGTTCTTC
CASSESGQGREQFF
>TRBV25-1|TRBJ1-2|.|.
TGTGCCAGCAGCAATAGCGGGGGGCTCGGCTACACCTTC
CASSNSGGLGYTF
>TRBV6-5|TRBJ1-5|few|.
TGTGCCAGCAGTTACTCGAGTACCGGGCCCCAGCATTTT
CASSYSSTGPQHF
>TRBV30|TRBJ2-7|.|.
TGTGCCTGGAGTGCTTCCGCCTACGAGCAGTACTTC
CAWSASAYEQYF
>TRBV29-1|TRBJ2-3|.|TRBD2
TGCAGCGTTAGACCCGGGACTAGCGCCGGAGATACGCAGTATTTT
CSVRPGTSAGDTQYF
>TRBV6-5|TRBJ2-3|.|.
TGTGCCAGCAGTACGGGGGTATACACAGATACGCAGTATTTT
CASSTGVYTDTQYF
>TRBV28|TRBJ1-4|.|TRBD1
TGTGCCAGCAGTGAGACAGGGTCCCAGGGAGAAAAACTGTTTTTT
CASSETGSQGEKLFF
>TRBV5-6|TRBJ2-5|.|TRBD1
TGTGCCAGCAGCCCCGGACAGGGGGCGTGGGAGACCCAGTACTTC
CASSPGQGAWETQYF
>TRBV28|TRBJ2-1|.|TRBD1
TGTGCCAGCAGTGGGACAGGGAGAAATGAGCAGTTCTTC
CASSGTGRNEQFF
>TRBV5-1|TRBJ2-3|.|TRBD2
TGCGCCAGCAGCTTGGTGGGCGGGAGGGCCCAAGATACGCAGTATTTT
CASSLVGGRAQDTQYF
>TRBV3-1/TRBV3-2|TRBJ2-5|once|TRBD1
TGTGCCAGCAGCTCCATCGACAGGGGGGAGACCCAGTACTTC
CASSSIDRGETQYF
>TRBV5-4|TRBJ2-4|.|TRBD2
TGTGCCAGCAGCTCGGGGACTAGCGGGAGGGGCGGAAACATTCAGTACTTC
CASSSGTSGRGGNIQYF
>TRBV5-1|TRBJ1-1|.|.
TGCGCCAGCAGCCAGAGGGTGGACAGATTAGAAGCTTTCTTT
CASSQRVDRLEAFF
>TRBV5-1|TRBJ2-2|.|TRBD1
TGCGCCAGCAGCTTTGACAGGGTTACCGGGGAGCTGTTTTTT
CASSFDRVTGELFF
>TRBV5-1|TRBJ2-1|.|TRBD2
TGCGCCAGCAGCCTACTAGCGGGGGGGCGCTACAATGAGCAGTTCTTC
CASSLLAGGRYNEQFF
>TRBV5-1|TRBJ2-1|.|TRBD2
TGCGCCAGCAGCCCTGGACTAGCGGGAGGCCGAGGTGAGCAGTTCTTC
CASSPGLAGGRGEQFF
>TRBV12-3/TRBV12-4|TRBJ1-2|.|.
TGTGCCAGCACCGACGGCCCCGGCGGCGGCTACACCTTC
CASTDGPGGGYTF
>TRBV2|TRBJ2-1|.|TRBD2
TGTGCCAGCAGGAGCGGGAGAGGAGTCATAGGTGAGCAGTTCTTC
CASRSGRGVIGEQFF
>TRBV12-3/TRBV12-4|TRBJ2-7|few|.
TGTGCCAGCAGTTGGGGACTGCCATACGAGCAGTACTTC
CASSWGLPYEQYF
>TRBV29-1|TRBJ2-1|.|TRBD1
TGCAGCGTTATGGGACAGGGCCGGTTCTTC
CSVMGQGRFF
>TRBV28|TRBJ1-1|.|.
TGTGCCAGCAGTTTTAGGGGTCCAAAAGAAACTGAAGCTTTCTTT
CASSFRGPKETEAFF
>TRBV19|TRBJ2-5|.|.
TGTGCCAGTAGTATAGGCCCTAGCAGGGAGACCCAGTACTTC
CASSIGPSRETQYF
>TRBV7-9|TRBJ1-4|.|TRBD1
TGTGCCAGCAGCTTTGGGACAGGGGGGGAAAAACTGTTTTTT
CASSFGTGGEKLFF